One and the same sample provided the 15 T cell receptor beta chains below, sequenced in a study of cytomegalovirus exposure and HLA in healthy donors. Primers: 60 Vbeta forward and 13 Jbeta reverse. TCRdb's table, derived via immunoSEQ multiplex PCR, lists solely in-frame clones and lacks some. Among 90,000 to 120,000 clones listed, around three quarters were seen once. Input material: PBMCs. The receptors here all came from a male donor in good health and CMV-seronegative.

The genes are TRBV7-2 and TRBJ2-7, with D tentatively TRBD2 (6 bases). The length of the CDR3 is 12 residues. CDR1 and CDR2 (germline): SGHTA, FQGNSA. Trimming pared 3 bases from V and 9 bases from J, leaving 12 bases between. The DNA of the CDR3 is TGTGCCAGCAGCTTGTCGGGAGTCGGGCAGTACTTC. The encoded protein is CASSLSGVGQYF.

This chain connects TRBV7-9 to TRBJ2-1; 9 bases are a match to TRBD2. CDR1 SEHNR and CDR2 FQNEAQ come from the germline V gene (reference sequence). The CDR3 length is 16 residues. The trim removed 2 bases at V and 8 bases at J, leaving 10 bases unmatched. The CDR3 here is CASSLYLREGGDEQFF. Here the CDR3 DNA reads TGTGCCAGCAGCTTATACCTGCGGGAGGGAGGGGATGAGCAGTTCTTC. Full variable domain (remainder filled in from reference TRBV7-9 and TRBJ2-1): DTGVSQNPRHKITKRGQNVTFRCDPISEHNRLYWYRQTLGQGPEFLTYFQNEAQLEKSRLLSDRFSAERPKGSFSTLEIQRTEQGDSAMYLCASSLYLREGGDEQFFGPGTRLTVL.

This clone was seen more than once but under ten times. The rearrangement joins TRBV10-3 to TRBJ1-3, with 7 bases matching TRBD1. The CDR3 has 16 amino acids. V lost 4 bases to trimming and J lost 2 bases; unmatched junction nucleotides: 8. Germline loops: CDR1 ENHRY, CDR2 SYGVKD. CDR3 amino acids: CAISVSPGGTGNTIYF. The CDR3, as DNA: TGTGCCATCAGTGTGTCCCCAGGGGGAACTGGAAACACCATATATTTT.

This chain connects TRBV18 to TRBJ2-7; TRBD1 is a possible D gene (6 bases). This CDR3 contains 16 residues. V was clipped by 0 bases and J by 3 bases, with 15 bases between them. CDR1 is KGHSH, CDR2 LQKENI, per germline. The CDR3: CASSPPGHEVGYEQYF. In DNA form, the CDR3 reads TGTGCCAGCTCACCACCGGGACACGAAGTCGGCTACGAGCAGTACTTC.

The chain is built from TRBV5-1 and TRBJ1-2; 7 bases align to TRBD1. V dropped 4 bases and J dropped 8; count of bases not matched to a gene: 5. The germline V gene encodes CDR1 SGHRS and CDR2 YFSETQ. The CDR3 is 12 amino acids. The CDR3 reads CASSSPGGGYTF. The CDR3 DNA follows: TGCGCCAGCAGCAGCCCAGGGGGGGGCTACACCTTC.

This rearrangement joins TRBV6-1 to TRBJ2-5, with 14 positions matching TRBD2. This CDR3 region has 15 residues. V shed 6 bases and J 5 bases; nucleotides not matched to a gene: 5. From germline, CDR1 is MNHNS and CDR2 SASEGT. The CDR3 nucleotides read TGTGCCAGCAGGCCGGGACTAGCGGGAGTGGAGACCCAGTACTTC. It yields the protein CASRPGLAGVETQYF.

V and J are TRBV6-5 and TRBJ1-5, with D hard to call. Germline V gives CDR1 MNHEY, CDR2 SVGAGI. V lost 4 bases and J lost 5, with 12 bases in between. The CDR3 contains 14 residues. This chain's CDR3 is CASSLLGADQPQHF. The CDR3 DNA follows: TGTGCCAGCAGTTTATTAGGAGCAGATCAGCCCCAGCATTTT.

This chain joins TRBV27 and TRBJ2-7; D perhaps matches TRBD2 (5 bases). The ends were cut back, 6 bases at V and 1 base at J, with 10 bases in the middle. This CDR3 is built from 13 residues. The germline V gene encodes CDR1 MNHEY and CDR2 SMNVEV (reference sequence). The chain's CDR3 is CASRLGPSYEQYF. The CDR3 DNA reads as TGTGCCAGCAGACTAGGGCCATCCTACGAGCAGTACTTC.

This chain joins TRBV5-1 and TRBJ1-2, with D perhaps matching TRBD1 (6 bases). The CDR3 covers 13 residues. Germline CDR1 is SGHRS and CDR2 is YFSETQ. The V gene lost 7 bases and the J gene lost 4 bases, with 14 bases spanning the gap. This chain's CDR3 is CASGPQGAYGYTF. The CDR3 DNA is TGCGCCAGCGGCCCACAGGGAGCCTATGGCTACACCTTC.

The V and J genes are TRBV7-6 and TRBJ2-7, with 12 bases fitting TRBD1. CDR1 and CDR2 from the germline V gene are SGHVS and FNYEAQ. V dropped 9 bases and J dropped 2; count of bases not matched to a gene: 5. CDR3 length equals 14 residues. CDR3 sequence: CARQWDRGPYEQYF. DNA for the CDR3: TGTGCCAGACAGTGGGACAGGGGGCCCTACGAGCAGTACTTC.

The chain combines TRBV5-1 with TRBJ1-3; D remains ambiguous. Deletions cut 0 bases from V and 0 bases from J, with 4 bases between. Germline loops: CDR1 SGHRS, CDR2 YFSETQ. The CDR3 has 14 amino acids. CDR3 sequence: CASSLAPSGNTIYF. CDR3 coding DNA: TGCGCCAGCAGCTTGGCTCCCTCTGGAAACACCATATATTTT.

The J gene is TRBJ2-7, the V gene TRBV18; 13 bases line up with TRBD2. Germline trimming cut 6 bases from V and 5 bases from J; bases unmatched to any gene: 4. Germline CDR1 reads KGHSH; CDR2 reads LQKENI. CDR3 size: 14 residues. The CDR3 sequence: CASSRTSGRDEQYF. The CDR3 region has the DNA TGTGCCAGCTCTCGGACTAGCGGGAGAGACGAGCAGTACTTC.

The rearrangement uses TRBV18 and TRBJ2-1, with 11 bases lining up with TRBD2. Germline assignment: CDR1 KGHSH and CDR2 LQKENI. V shed 2 bases, J shed 8 bases, and the junction held 2 bases outside the gene matches. The CDR3 has 14 residues. Here the CDR3 DNA reads TGTGCCAGCTCACCAACTAGCGGGAGTCATGAGCAGTTCTTC. As protein: CASSPTSGSHEQFF.

The DNA for the CDR3 is TGTGCCACTAGCGGGGGGGCATATGGCTACACCTTC. This encodes CATSGGAYGYTF. V gene TRBV15 combines with J gene TRBJ1-2; tentative D call: TRBD1 (6 bases). The CDR3 is 12 residues long. CDR1 and CDR2 (germline): LNHNV, YYDKDF (reference sequence). Trimming shortened V by 9 bases and J by 5 bases, and 13 bases separated the two germline ends.

This clone was counted once. The chain carries TRBV11-2 and TRBJ2-7; a weak D match, TRBD1 (8 bases). The CDR3 has 15 amino acids. Per the germline V gene, CDR1 is SGHAT and CDR2 is FQNNGV. V was shortened by 4 bases and J by 6 bases, with 19 bases between the two germline ends. CDR3 loop: CASSSTLNRGGEQYF. The CDR3 DNA is TGTGCCAGCAGCTCTACCCTGAACAGGGGGGGCGAGCAGTACTTC. Filled out from reference TRBV11-2 and TRBJ2-7, the complete variable domain reads EAGVAQSPRYKIIEKRQSVAFWCNPISGHATLYWYQQILGQGPKLLIQFQNNGVVDDSQLPKDRFSAERLKGVDSTLKIQPAKLEDSAVYLCASSSTLNRGGEQYFGPGTRLTVT.